This T cell receptor beta chain is drawn from a study of cytomegalovirus exposure and HLA in healthy donors. Across the whole study: A data release that came early held 80 million or so unique TCRs from HLA-typed donors. Study-level points and caveats: An Asian-associated ancestry cluster reportedly showed fewer N-insertions than the approximately 600-donor mean in a later analysis.

When sampled, the donors appeared nominally healthy, though they likely had unrecorded immune exposures. V dropped 4 bases and J dropped 6 bases, with 10 bases sitting between them. CDR1 SNHLY and CDR2 FYNNEI come from the germline V gene. The CDR3 sequence is 13 residues long. PCR amplification relied on 60 Vbeta primers (plus 13 Jbeta primers). The method was immunoSEQ multiplex PCR; TCRdb's version includes in-frame clones alone and lacks a portion of them. The profile covers around 150,000 clones, with 60% to 85% appearing a single time and 1.4% taken by the ten largest. With respect to this clone: What it recognizes is unknown.

The origin of this receptor is a woman in her twenties or thirties in good health and CMV-seronegative. Material for sequencing was PBMCs. V usage is TRBV2 and J usage is TRBJ1-5; D may be TRBD1 (6 bases). CDR3 DNA sequence: TGTGCCAGCAGTGGCGACAGGACTCAGCCCCAGCATTTT. It specifies CASSGDRTQPQHF.